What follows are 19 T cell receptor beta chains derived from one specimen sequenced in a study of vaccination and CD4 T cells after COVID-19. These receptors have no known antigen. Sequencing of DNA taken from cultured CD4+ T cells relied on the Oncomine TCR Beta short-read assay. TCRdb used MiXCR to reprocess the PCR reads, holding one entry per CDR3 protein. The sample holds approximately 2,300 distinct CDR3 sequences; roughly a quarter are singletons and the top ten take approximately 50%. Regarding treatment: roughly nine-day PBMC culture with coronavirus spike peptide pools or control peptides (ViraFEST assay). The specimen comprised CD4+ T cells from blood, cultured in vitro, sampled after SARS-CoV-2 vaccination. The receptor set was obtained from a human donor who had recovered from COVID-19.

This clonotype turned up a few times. CDR3 sequence reads: CASSNSYEQYF. The CDR3 DNA follows: TGTGCCAGCAGCAACTCCTACGAGCAGTACTTC. J is TRBJ2-7 and V is TRBV5-4, with D unclear. Per the germline V gene, CDR1 is SGHNT and CDR2 is YYREEE (reference sequence). V gave up 4 bases and J gave up 0 bases, with 2 bases separating them. The CDR3 is 11 amino acids.

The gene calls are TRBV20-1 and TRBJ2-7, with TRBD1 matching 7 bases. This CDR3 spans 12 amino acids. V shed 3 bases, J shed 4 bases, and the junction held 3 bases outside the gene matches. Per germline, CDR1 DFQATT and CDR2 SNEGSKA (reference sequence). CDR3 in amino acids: CSASGDSYEQYF. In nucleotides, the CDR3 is TGCAGTGCTAGCGGGGACAGTTACGAGCAGTACTTC.

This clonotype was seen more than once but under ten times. CDR3 amino acids: CASSQELGSETQYF. The DNA for the CDR3 is TGTGCCAGCAGCCAGGAACTAGGGTCGGAGACCCAGTACTTC. V usage is TRBV4-2 and J usage is TRBJ2-5, with a weak D call TRBD2 (5 bases). In germline, CDR1 is LGHNA, CDR2 YNFKEQ. Trimming cost V 3 bases and J 5 bases, with 13 bases left between them. The CDR3 runs to 14 residues.

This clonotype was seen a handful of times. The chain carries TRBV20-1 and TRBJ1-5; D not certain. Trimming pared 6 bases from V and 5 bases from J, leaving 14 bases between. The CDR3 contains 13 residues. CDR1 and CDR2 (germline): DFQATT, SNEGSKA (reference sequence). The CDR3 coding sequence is TGCAGTGCAAAGGGAGAGGAAGATCAGCCCCAGCATTTT. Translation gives CSAKGEEDQPQHF.

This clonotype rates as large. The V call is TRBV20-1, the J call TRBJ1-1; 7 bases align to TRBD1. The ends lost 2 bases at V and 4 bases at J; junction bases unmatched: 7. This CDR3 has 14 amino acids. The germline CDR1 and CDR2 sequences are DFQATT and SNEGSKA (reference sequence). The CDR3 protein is CSARRAGGITEAFF. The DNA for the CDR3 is TGCAGTGCTAGAAGGGCAGGGGGAATCACTGAAGCTTTCTTT.

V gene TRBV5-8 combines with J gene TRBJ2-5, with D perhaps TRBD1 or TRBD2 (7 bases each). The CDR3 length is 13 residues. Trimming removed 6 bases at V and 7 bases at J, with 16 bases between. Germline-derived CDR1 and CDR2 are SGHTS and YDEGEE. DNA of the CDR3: TGTGCCAGCAACAACAGGGGAGGGAGGACCCAGTACTTC. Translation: CASNNRGGRTQYF.

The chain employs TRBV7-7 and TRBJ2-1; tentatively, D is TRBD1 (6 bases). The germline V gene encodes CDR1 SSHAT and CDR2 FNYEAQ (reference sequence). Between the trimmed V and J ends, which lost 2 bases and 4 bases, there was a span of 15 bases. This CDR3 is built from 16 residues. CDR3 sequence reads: CASSLSVGAGYNEQFF. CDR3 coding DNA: TGTGCCAGCAGCTTATCTGTGGGGGCCGGTTACAATGAGCAGTTCTTC.

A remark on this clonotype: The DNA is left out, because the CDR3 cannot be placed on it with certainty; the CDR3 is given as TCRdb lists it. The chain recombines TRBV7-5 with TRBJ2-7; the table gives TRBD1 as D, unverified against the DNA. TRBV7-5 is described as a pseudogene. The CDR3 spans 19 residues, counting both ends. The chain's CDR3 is CISVSEAWPGQGRAYEQYF.

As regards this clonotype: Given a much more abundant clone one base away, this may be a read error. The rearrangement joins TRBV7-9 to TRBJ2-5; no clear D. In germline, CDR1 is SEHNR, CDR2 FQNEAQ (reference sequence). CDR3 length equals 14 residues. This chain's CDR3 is CVSSLSSGSETQYF. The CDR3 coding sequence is TGTGTCAGCAGCTTGAGTTCAGGATCAGAGACCCAGTACTTC.

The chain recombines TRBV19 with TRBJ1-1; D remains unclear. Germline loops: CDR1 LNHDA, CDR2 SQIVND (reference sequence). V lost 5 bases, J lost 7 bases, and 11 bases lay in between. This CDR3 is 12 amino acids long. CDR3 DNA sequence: TGTGCCAGTAGTTTCAGACGCCTTGAAGCTTTCTTT. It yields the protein CASSFRRLEAFF.

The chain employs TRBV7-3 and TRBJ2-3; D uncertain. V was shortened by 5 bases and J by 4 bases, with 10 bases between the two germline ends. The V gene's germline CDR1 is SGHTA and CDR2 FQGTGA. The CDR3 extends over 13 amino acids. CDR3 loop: CASSPTVSDTQYF. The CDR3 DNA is TGTGCCAGCAGCCCCACTGTTTCAGATACGCAGTATTTT.

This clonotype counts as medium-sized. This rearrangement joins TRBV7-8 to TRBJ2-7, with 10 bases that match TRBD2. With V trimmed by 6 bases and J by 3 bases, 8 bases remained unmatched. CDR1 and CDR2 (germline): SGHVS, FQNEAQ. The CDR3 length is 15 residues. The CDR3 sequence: CASRTASGGNYEQYF. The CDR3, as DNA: TGTGCCAGCAGAACCGCTAGCGGGGGTAACTACGAGCAGTACTTC.

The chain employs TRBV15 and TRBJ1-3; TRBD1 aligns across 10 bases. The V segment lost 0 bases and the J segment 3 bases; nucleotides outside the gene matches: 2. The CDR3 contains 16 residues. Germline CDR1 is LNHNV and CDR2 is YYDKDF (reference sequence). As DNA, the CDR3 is TGTGCCACCAGCAGAGATCGGACAGGGGGTGGAAACACCATATATTTT. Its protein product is CATSRDRTGGGNTIYF.

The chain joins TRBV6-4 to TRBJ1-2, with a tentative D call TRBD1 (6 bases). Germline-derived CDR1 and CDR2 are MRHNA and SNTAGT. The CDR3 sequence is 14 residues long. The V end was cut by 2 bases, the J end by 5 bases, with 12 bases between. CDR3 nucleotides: TGTGCCAGCAGTGACACGGGACACCGTTATGGCTACACCTTC. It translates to CASSDTGHRYGYTF.

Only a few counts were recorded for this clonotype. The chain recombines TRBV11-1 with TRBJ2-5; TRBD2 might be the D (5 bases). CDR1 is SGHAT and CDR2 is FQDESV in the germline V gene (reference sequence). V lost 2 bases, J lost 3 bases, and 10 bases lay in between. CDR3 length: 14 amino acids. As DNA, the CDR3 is TGTGCCAGCAGCTTAAGCGGTACTAAAGAGACCCAGTACTTC. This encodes CASSLSGTKETQYF.

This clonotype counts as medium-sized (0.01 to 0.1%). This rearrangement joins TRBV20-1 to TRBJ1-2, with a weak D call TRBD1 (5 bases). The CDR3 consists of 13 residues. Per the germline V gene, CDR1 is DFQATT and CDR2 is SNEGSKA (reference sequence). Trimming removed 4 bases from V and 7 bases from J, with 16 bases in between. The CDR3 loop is CSAIPTGRGGYTF. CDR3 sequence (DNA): TGCAGTGCTATCCCAACGGGGCGGGGTGGCTACACCTTC.

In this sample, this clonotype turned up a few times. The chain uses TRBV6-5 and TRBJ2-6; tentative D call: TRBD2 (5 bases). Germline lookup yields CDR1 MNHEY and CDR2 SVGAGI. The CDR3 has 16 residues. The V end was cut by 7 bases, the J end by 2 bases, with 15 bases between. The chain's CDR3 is CASTYSREPGANVLTF. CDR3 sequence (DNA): TGTGCCAGCACCTACTCTAGGGAGCCTGGGGCCAACGTCCTGACTTTC.

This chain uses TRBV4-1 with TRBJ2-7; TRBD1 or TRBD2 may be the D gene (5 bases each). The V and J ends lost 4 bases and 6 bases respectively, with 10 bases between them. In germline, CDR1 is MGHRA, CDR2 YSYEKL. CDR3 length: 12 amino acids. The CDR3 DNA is TGCGCCAGCAGCCGCCCGGGGCCCGAGCAGTACTTC. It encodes CASSRPGPEQYF.

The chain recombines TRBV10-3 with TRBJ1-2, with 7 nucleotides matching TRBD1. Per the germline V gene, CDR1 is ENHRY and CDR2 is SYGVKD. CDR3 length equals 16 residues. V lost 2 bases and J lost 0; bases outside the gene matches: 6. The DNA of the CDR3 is TGTGCCATCAGTGAGCCCCGGACAGGCACTAACTATGGCTACACCTTC. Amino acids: CAISEPRTGTNYGYTF.